The rows below give T cell receptor beta chains drawn from one sample of a study of breast tumors, draining lymph nodes, adjacent tissues. TCRdb re-derived calls from the multiplex PCR reads in MiXCR, one entry per CDR3 protein. The profile shows 100,000 or so distinct CDR3 sequences, 21% of them singletons. Source material: axillary lymph node tissue. Receptor source: a female donor with breast cancer. Some clones in this sample may be carry-over from other donors' samples. Each CDR3 is given with its conserved first and last residue. Each record gives: V gene, clone size, J gene, D gene, CDR3 protein, CDR3 DNA. A D gene is named only where the DNA matches it firmly. The size entry is marked missing in some rows and otherwise reads once, few, many or a size class.

V: TRBV6-6; size: -; J: TRBJ1-1; D: -; CDR3: CASSYSKQGRSGNTEAFF; DNA: TGTGCCAGCAGTTACTCGAAACAGGGCAGATCGGGGAACACTGAAGCTTTCTTT
V: TRBV24-1; size: many; J: TRBJ2-1; D: -; CDR3: CATSGGRTYNEQFF; DNA: TGTGCCACCAGTGGGGGACGGACGTACAATGAGCAGTTCTTC
V: TRBV2; size: many; J: TRBJ2-3; D: -; CDR3: CAGGVVADTQYF; DNA: TGTGCCGGAGGCGTGGTGGCAGATACGCAGTATTTT
V: TRBV2; size: few; J: TRBJ1-2; D: -; CDR3: CASVGDRAGSYGYTF; DNA: TGTGCCAGCGTGGGGGATCGGGCGGGAAGCTATGGCTACACCTTC
V: TRBV28; size: -; J: TRBJ2-5; D: -; CDR3: CASSQRGSQETQYF; DNA: TGTGCCAGCAGTCAAAGGGGTTCCCAAGAGACCCAGTACTTC
V: TRBV9; size: -; J: TRBJ2-3; D: TRBD1; CDR3: CVSSVDPRQGLSDTQYF; DNA: TGTGTCAGCAGCGTAGATCCGAGACAGGGGCTCTCAGATACGCAGTATTTT
V: TRBV11-1; size: many; J: TRBJ2-1; D: TRBD1; CDR3: CASSLGQHNEQFF; DNA: TGTGCCAGCAGCTTGGGACAGCACAATGAGCAGTTCTTC
V: TRBV7-2; size: many; J: TRBJ2-5; D: TRBD1; CDR3: CASSRARGNTQYF; DNA: TGTGCCAGCAGCCGAGCCAGGGGGAATACCCAGTACTTC
V: TRBV15; size: many; J: TRBJ2-1; D: -; CDR3: CATRSRDYNEQFF; DNA: TGTGCCACCAGGTCCCGGGACTACAATGAGCAGTTCTTC
V: TRBV12-3/TRBV12-4; size: many; J: TRBJ1-5; D: -; CDR3: CASSTGVWLRGNQPQHF; DNA: TGTGCCAGCAGCACCGGTGTATGGCTACGGGGCAATCAGCCCCAGCATTTT
V: TRBV6-6; size: many; J: TRBJ1-5; D: -; CDR3: CASSKGVSSNQPQHF; DNA: TGTGCCAGCAGCAAAGGTGTTTCTAGCAATCAGCCCCAGCATTTT
V: TRBV9; size: many; J: TRBJ2-3; D: -; CDR3: CASSVTYTDTQYF; DNA: TGTGCCAGCAGCGTTACCTACACAGATACGCAGTATTTT
V: TRBV20-1; size: many; J: TRBJ1-2; D: -; CDR3: CSARLPGASGYTF; DNA: TGCAGTGCTAGGCTGCCAGGGGCTAGTGGCTACACCTTC
V: TRBV6-5; size: -; J: TRBJ1-1; D: -; CDR3: CASSYSGRRNTEAFF; DNA: TGTGCCAGCAGTTACTCGGGCAGGCGGAACACTGAAGCTTTCTTT
V: TRBV7-8; size: many; J: TRBJ1-2; D: -; CDR3: CASSHRRKGDYGYTF; DNA: TGTGCCAGCAGCCACCGACGAAAGGGAGACTATGGCTACACCTTC
V: TRBV12-3/TRBV12-4; size: -; J: TRBJ2-2; D: -; CDR3: CASTPWGDSRWTGGLFF; DNA: TGTGCCAGCACTCCGTGGGGGGACAGTAGGTGGACCGGGGGGCTGTTTTTT
V: TRBV5-5; size: few; J: TRBJ1-4; D: -; CDR3: CASRGMISSNEKLFF; DNA: TGTGCCAGCCGCGGTATGATATCCAGCAATGAAAAACTGTTTTTT
V: TRBV19; size: many; J: TRBJ1-2; D: TRBD1; CDR3: CASSKGQGALHYGYTF; DNA: TGTGCCAGTAGTAAGGGACAGGGGGCCTTACACTATGGCTACACCTTC
V: TRBV12-3/TRBV12-4; size: -; J: TRBJ1-1; D: -; CDR3: CASSITGSRRTEAFF; DNA: TGTGCCAGCAGCATTACAGGGAGCCGGAGGACTGAAGCTTTCTTT
V: TRBV5-1; size: many; J: TRBJ2-5; D: TRBD2; CDR3: CASSPGLAGGQETQYF; DNA: TGCGCCAGCAGCCCGGGACTAGCGGGAGGGCAAGAGACCCAGTACTTC
V: TRBV28; size: few; J: TRBJ2-1; D: TRBD2; CDR3: CASRRTSGSFYEQFF; DNA: TGTGCCAGCAGGCGTACTAGCGGGAGTTTCTATGAGCAGTTCTTC
V: TRBV6-5; size: many; J: TRBJ2-1; D: TRBD1; CDR3: CASSPLGQGDNNEQFF; DNA: TGTGCCAGCAGTCCCTTGGGACAGGGGGACAACAATGAGCAGTTCTTC
V: TRBV5-1; size: -; J: TRBJ1-2; D: TRBD1; CDR3: CASGLGGTGVGRYTF; DNA: TGCGCCAGCGGCTTGGGGGGGACAGGGGTTGGCCGCTACACCTTC
V: TRBV6-1; size: many; J: TRBJ1-6; D: -; CDR3: CASSEGGRSSPLHF; DNA: TGTGCCAGCAGTGAAGGGGGAAGAAGTTCACCCCTCCACTTT
V: TRBV24-1; size: many; J: TRBJ1-2; D: -; CDR3: CATLGSYTF; DNA: TGTGCCACCTTAGGAAGCTACACCTTC
V: TRBV6-6; size: -; J: TRBJ2-3; D: TRBD2; CDR3: CASSYGPGGGVDTQYF; DNA: TGTGCCAGCAGTTACGGGCCGGGAGGAGGGGTGGATACGCAGTATTTT
V: TRBV6-1; size: -; J: TRBJ1-5; D: TRBD1; CDR3: CASSGTGVQPQHF; DNA: TGTGCCAGCAGCGGGACAGGGGTTCAGCCCCAGCATTTT
V: TRBV2; size: many; J: TRBJ1-2; D: -; CDR3: CASSEAPGREVVYGYTF; DNA: TGTGCCAGCAGTGAAGCGCCAGGGAGGGAGGTAGTCTATGGCTACACCTTC
V: TRBV5-1; size: many; J: TRBJ1-2; D: -; CDR3: CASSDQGNYGYTF; DNA: TGCGCCAGCAGTGACCAGGGGAACTATGGCTACACCTTC
V: TRBV20-1; size: many; J: TRBJ2-5; D: TRBD1; CDR3: CSARPPPGQGLETQYF; DNA: TGCAGTGCTAGACCCCCGCCGGGACAGGGACTTGAGACCCAGTACTTC
V: TRBV12-3/TRBV12-4; size: -; J: TRBJ1-1; D: -; CDR3: CASQRRGSTEAFF; DNA: TGTGCCAGCCAAAGGCGGGGATCCACTGAAGCTTTCTTT
V: TRBV6-1; size: many; J: TRBJ2-7; D: -; CDR3: CASSRTLDDYEQYF; DNA: TGTGCCAGCAGCCGGACACTGGACGACTACGAGCAGTACTTC